Described below is a single TCR beta chain sequence and its context. Its antigen remains unknown. The data are from a study of OX40 agonist ivuxolimab in advanced cancers. Study observations and caveats: At 0.1 to 3.0 mg/kg and by week 6, clonal expansion occurred in CD4+ and CD8+ blood T cells. Determination of antigen specificity was not performed for the expanded peripheral T cells.

Only in-frame clones appear in the TCRdb table, and some are missing; sequencing was by immunoSEQ multiplex PCR. Of 70,000 to 90,000 clones in the sample, less than 95% are singletons; the top ten hold about 7.6%. Per the germline V gene, CDR1 is PRHDT and CDR2 is FYEKMQ (reference sequence). This CDR3 has 12 residues. Trimming left V 5 bases short and J 0 bases short, with 3 bases between. The sequence was collected from an adult with an advanced solid tumor such as melanoma, head and neck, liver or kidney cancer. The chain joins TRBV13 to TRBJ2-3, with D uncertain. The input for sequencing was CD4+ or CD8+ T cells sorted from blood, taken in a trial of the OX40 agonist ivuxolimab. As DNA, the CDR3 is TGTGCCAGCAGCCAAAGCACAGATACGCAGTATTTT. This translates into CASSQSTDTQYF.